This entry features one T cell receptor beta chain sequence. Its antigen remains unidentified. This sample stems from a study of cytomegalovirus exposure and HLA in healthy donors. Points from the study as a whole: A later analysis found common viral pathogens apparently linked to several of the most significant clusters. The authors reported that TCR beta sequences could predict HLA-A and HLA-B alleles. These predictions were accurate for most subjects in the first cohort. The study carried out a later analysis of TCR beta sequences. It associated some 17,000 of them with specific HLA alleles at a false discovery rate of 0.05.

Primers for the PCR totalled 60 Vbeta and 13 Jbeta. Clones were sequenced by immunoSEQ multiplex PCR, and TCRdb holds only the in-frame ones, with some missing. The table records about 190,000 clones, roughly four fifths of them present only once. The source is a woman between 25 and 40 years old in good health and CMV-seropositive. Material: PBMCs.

The CDR3 nucleotides read TGTGCCAGTAGCATCCGGGACATCGAGGGGTACGAGCAGTACTTC. Translation: CASSIRDIEGYEQYF. The rearrangement links TRBV19 to TRBJ2-7; maybe TRBD1 (6 bases). Trimming stripped 6 bases from V and 4 bases from J, with 19 bases between. The CDR3 sequence is 15 residues long. Germline values: CDR1 LNHDA, CDR2 SQIVND (reference sequence).